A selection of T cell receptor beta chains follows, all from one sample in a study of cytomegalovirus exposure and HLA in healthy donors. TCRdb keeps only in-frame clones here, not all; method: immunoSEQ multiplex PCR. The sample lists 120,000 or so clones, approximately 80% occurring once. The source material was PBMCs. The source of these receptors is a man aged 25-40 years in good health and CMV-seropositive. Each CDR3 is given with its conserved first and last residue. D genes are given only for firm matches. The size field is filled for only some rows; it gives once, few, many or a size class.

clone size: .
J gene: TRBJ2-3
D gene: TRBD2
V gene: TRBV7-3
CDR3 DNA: TGTGCCAGCAGCTTAATGGGGGGGGTTGTGGATACGCAGTATTTT
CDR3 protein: CASSLMGGVVDTQYF

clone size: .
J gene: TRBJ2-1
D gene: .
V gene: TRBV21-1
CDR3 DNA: TGTGCCAGCAGCAAATTAGGATCGTTCGCAGGGGACAATGAGCAGTTCTTC
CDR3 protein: CASSKLGSFAGDNEQFF

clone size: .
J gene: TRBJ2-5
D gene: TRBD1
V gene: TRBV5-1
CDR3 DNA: TGCGCCAGCAGCTCGGGACAGCCGTCAGAGACCCAGTACTTC
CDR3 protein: CASSSGQPSETQYF

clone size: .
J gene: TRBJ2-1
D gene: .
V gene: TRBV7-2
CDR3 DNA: TGTGCCAGCGGCCAAAACGAGGGTGAGCAGTTCTTC
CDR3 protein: CASGQNEGEQFF

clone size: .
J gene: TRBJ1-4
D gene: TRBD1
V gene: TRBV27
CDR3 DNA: TGTGCCAGCAGTCGACAGGGCCGAACTAATGAAAAACTGTTTTTT
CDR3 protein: CASSRQGRTNEKLFF

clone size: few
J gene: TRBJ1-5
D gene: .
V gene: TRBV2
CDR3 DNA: TGTGCCAGCAGTCCCACAGGGCAGGGCCAGCCCCAGCATTTT
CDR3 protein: CASSPTGQGQPQHF

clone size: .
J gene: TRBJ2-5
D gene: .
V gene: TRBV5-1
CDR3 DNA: TGCGCCAGCAGCCTGTACCAAGAGACCCAGTACTTC
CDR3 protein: CASSLYQETQYF

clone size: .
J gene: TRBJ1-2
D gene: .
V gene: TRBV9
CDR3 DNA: TGTGCCAGCAGCGTAGGGGCCCCTACGGATGGCTACACCTTC
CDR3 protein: CASSVGAPTDGYTF

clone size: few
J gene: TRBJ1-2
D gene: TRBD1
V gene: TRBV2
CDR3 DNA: TGTGCCAGCAGTGAACAGGGACAGGGTAACTATGGCTACACCTTC
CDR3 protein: CASSEQGQGNYGYTF

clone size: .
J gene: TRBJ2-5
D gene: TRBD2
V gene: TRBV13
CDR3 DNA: TGTGCCAGCAGCTCCGGGACTAGCGGGAATCAAGAGACCCAGTACTTC
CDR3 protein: CASSSGTSGNQETQYF

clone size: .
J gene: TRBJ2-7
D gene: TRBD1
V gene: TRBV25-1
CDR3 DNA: TGTGCCAGCAGTGAACGACAGGGGGCAAGGGAGCAGTACTTC
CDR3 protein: CASSERQGAREQYF

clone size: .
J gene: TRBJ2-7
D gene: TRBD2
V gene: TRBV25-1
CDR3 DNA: TGTGCCAGCACCGGGACTAGCGGGGAAGTAGGCTACGAGCAGTACTTC
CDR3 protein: CASTGTSGEVGYEQYF

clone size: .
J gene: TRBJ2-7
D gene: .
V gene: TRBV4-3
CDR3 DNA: TGCGCCAGTAGCCAAGAGAGAGAAGCCTACGAGCAGTACTTC
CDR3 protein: CASSQEREAYEQYF

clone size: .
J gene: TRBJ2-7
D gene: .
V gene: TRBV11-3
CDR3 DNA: TGTGCCAGCAGCTTAACAGGAGCCTACGAGCAGTACTTC
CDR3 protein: CASSLTGAYEQYF

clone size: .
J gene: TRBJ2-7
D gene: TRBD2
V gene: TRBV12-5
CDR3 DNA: TGTGCTAGTGGTGGATCCACTAGCGGGCGGCGGAACGAGCAGTACTTC
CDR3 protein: CASGGSTSGRRNEQYF

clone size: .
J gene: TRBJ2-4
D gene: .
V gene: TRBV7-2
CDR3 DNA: TGTGCCAGCAGCACCCCTCCTGACGTGACACTAGCCAAAAACATTCAGTACTTC
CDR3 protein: CASSTPPDVTLAKNIQYF

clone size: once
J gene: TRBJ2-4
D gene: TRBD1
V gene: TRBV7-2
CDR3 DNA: TGTGCCAGCAGCTCCAAACCTGGACAGGGGGAGGAGTACTTC
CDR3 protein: CASSSKPGQGEEYF

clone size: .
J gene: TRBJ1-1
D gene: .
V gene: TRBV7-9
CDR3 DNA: TGTGCCAGCAGCTTAGCAGGGGTTCGTGACACTGAAGCTTTCTTT
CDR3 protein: CASSLAGVRDTEAFF

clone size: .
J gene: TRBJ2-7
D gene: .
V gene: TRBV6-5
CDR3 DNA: TGTGCCAGCAGTTCTGACACCCAGCCCTCCTACGAGCAGTACTTC
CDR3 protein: CASSSDTQPSYEQYF

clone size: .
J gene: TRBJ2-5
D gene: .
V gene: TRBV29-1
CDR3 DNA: TGCAGCGCCCGGGGTTTGCTAGAGACCCAGTACTTC
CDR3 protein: CSARGLLETQYF